These 26 T cell receptor beta chains were all obtained from the same sample, sequenced in a study of identical twins. From the 5' RACE reads, TCRdb called clonotypes with MiXCR, one entry per CDR3 protein. The top ten clones hold under 2% of a sample with nearly 900,000 distinct CDR3 sequences, over 9% of them seen once. These data are also associated with another study on yellow fever vaccine responses in identical twins.

The sample was PBMCs. The receptors were gathered from a woman aged 18-29 years in good health.

A few counts support this clonotype. The chain couples TRBV27 to TRBJ2-6; 9 bases fit TRBD2. J was trimmed by 13 bases and V by 5 bases; bases with no gene match: 12. CDR1 and CDR2 from the germline V gene are MNHEY and SMNVEV (reference sequence). The CDR3 extends over 15 amino acids. The chain's CDR3 is CASSPLRGGEWVLTF. CDR3 in DNA: TGTGCCAGCAGTCCCCTGCGGGGGGGTGAATGGGTCCTGACTTTC.

This clonotype was counted only a few times. This chain connects TRBV24-1 to TRBJ2-7; D ambiguous. Germline V gene sequence: CDR1 KGHDR, CDR2 SFDVKD. There are 12 residues in the CDR3. V was clipped by 4 bases and J by 5 bases, with 8 bases between them. The chain's CDR3 is CATSDLRDEQYF. Written as DNA, the CDR3 is TGTGCCACCAGTGACCTCCGGGACGAGCAGTACTTC.

This clonotype has a handful of counts. The gene calls are TRBV5-1 and TRBJ2-4; TRBD2 aligns across 7 bases. V was pared by 0 bases and J by 5 bases, with 5 bases of the junction left unmatched. The CDR3 loop spans 15 amino acids. Per germline, CDR1 SGHRS and CDR2 YFSETQ. CDR3: CASSLAWGGENIQYF. For the CDR3, the DNA is TGCGCCAGCAGCTTGGCTTGGGGAGGGGAAAACATTCAGTACTTC.

The rearrangement links TRBV7-2 to TRBJ2-2; 8 bases are a match to TRBD1. J lost 4 bases, V lost 0 bases, and 7 bases had no gene match. The CDR3 runs to 17 residues. Germline-derived CDR1 and CDR2 are SGHTA and FQGNSA. CDR3 sequence reads: CASSLATGGRGTGELFF. The CDR3 nucleotides are TGTGCCAGCAGCTTAGCAACAGGGGGTCGGGGCACCGGGGAGCTGTTTTTT.

V and J are TRBV20-1 and TRBJ2-5; no clear D. The CDR3 has 13 amino acids. Germline assignment: CDR1 DFQATT and CDR2 SNEGSKA (reference sequence). Trimming took off 5 bases at V and 2 bases at J, with 12 bases between the two ends. The CDR3 DNA follows: TGCAGTGCTCAAACGGACCTACAAGAGACCCAGTACTTC. It translates to CSAQTDLQETQYF.

The chain employs TRBV5-1 and TRBJ1-6, with 8 bases identical to TRBD1. Germline CDR1 and CDR2: SGHRS and YFSETQ. The CDR3 totals 16 residues. The J segment lost 9 bases and the V segment lost 5 bases, leaving 13 bases of the junction unmatched. Written as DNA, the CDR3 is TGCGCCAGCAGTCCCGAAGCGACAGGGGTTCGTTCACCCCTCCACTTT. Protein: CASSPEATGVRSPLHF.

This rearrangement joins TRBV7-9 to TRBJ2-1; D uncertain. The V gene lost 5 bases and the J gene lost 8 bases, with 19 bases spanning the gap. Germline assignment: CDR1 SEHNR and CDR2 FQNEAQ (reference sequence). This CDR3 has 15 residues. CDR3 nucleotides: TGTGCCAGCAGCCTCGGTTTGGCGAAGGATGATGAGCAGTTCTTC. Residues: CASSLGLAKDDEQFF.

The chain is built from TRBV5-6 and TRBJ1-1; D ambiguous. V lost 1 base and J lost 0, with 7 bases in between. The CDR3 spans 14 residues. Germline CDR1 SGHDT, CDR2 YYEEEE. The CDR3 loop is CASSLFTLNTEAFF. Here the CDR3 DNA reads TGTGCCAGCAGCTTGTTCACACTGAACACTGAAGCTTTCTTT.

This clonotype has only a few counts. The DNA for the CDR3 is TGTGCCAGCAGCCGCCGACAGGAGAAAACTAGCGGGAGGGCCGAAAGATATGAGCAGTTCTTC. Protein product: CASSRRQEKTSGRAERYEQFF. This chain links TRBV11-2 with TRBJ2-1, with 13 positions matching TRBD2. Germline V gene sequence: CDR1 SGHAT, CDR2 FQNNGV. V was clipped by 5 bases and J by 8 bases; unmatched bases: 24. The CDR3 length is 21 residues.

This chain connects TRBV12-5 to TRBJ2-2; D is ambiguous. The CDR3 covers 13 residues. CDR1 is LGHNT and CDR2 is FRNRAP in the germline V gene. Trimming took 8 bases from V and 2 from J, leaving 9 bases between them. The CDR3 coding sequence is TGTGCTAGTAGGGCGATTAACACCGGGGAGCTGTTTTTT. It codes for CASRAINTGELFF.

This clonotype was detected once. The chain combines TRBV6-5 with TRBJ2-5, with TRBD2 matching over 7 bases. This CDR3 is 16 amino acids long. V gave up 2 bases and J gave up 1 base; unmatched junction bases: 7. Germline V CDR1 and CDR2: MNHEY, SVGAGI. CDR3 sequence (DNA): TGTGCCAGCAGTTACCGAGGCGGGGGACGCCAAGAGACCCAGTACTTC. This gives the protein CASSYRGGGRQETQYF.

This clonotype showed up just a few times. The chain employs TRBV12-3 or TRBV12-4 and TRBJ2-5; 7 bases match TRBD2. The CDR3 consists of 15 residues. Unmatched junction bases numbered 9, after V lost 4 bases and J lost 4 bases. This CDR3 is CASSSRLAPGETQYF. CDR3 nucleotides: TGTGCCAGCAGTTCGAGACTAGCCCCCGGAGAGACCCAGTACTTC.

This clonotype has more than one count but fewer than ten. This chain links TRBV18 with TRBJ1-5; no definite D call. Trimming took off 6 bases at V and 5 bases at J, with 11 bases between the two ends. The CDR3 length is 13 residues. Germline CDR1 and CDR2: KGHSH and LQKENI. For the CDR3, the DNA is TGTGCCAGCTCCCTCGGATTTGATCAGCCCCAGCATTTT. Amino acid sequence: CASSLGFDQPQHF. Drawing the rest from reference TRBV18 and TRBJ1-5, the complete variable domain is NAGVMQNPRHLVRRRGQEARLRCSPMKGHSHVYWYRQLPEEGLKFMVYLQKENIIDESGMPKERFSAEFPKEGPSILRIQQVVRGDSAAYFCASSLGFDQPQHFGDGTRLSIL.

The gene calls are TRBV5-6 and TRBJ2-3, with D perhaps given as TRBD1 or TRBD2 (6 bases each). Germline V gene sequence: CDR1 SGHDT, CDR2 YYEEEE. CDR3 size: 17 residues. V shed 6 bases and J shed 2 bases, with 22 bases lying between them. The CDR3 DNA sequence: TGTGCCAGCATTTCAACGGGGGCGAATAGGGCCACAGATACGCAGTATTTT. It specifies CASISTGANRATDTQYF.

This clonotype has only a few counts. The rearrangement links TRBV3-1 to TRBJ2-3; D may be TRBD2 (6 bases). There are 15 residues in the CDR3. Trimming cost V 0 bases and J 6 bases, with 13 bases left between them. Germline V gene data show CDR1 as LGHDT and CDR2 as YNNKEL (reference sequence). CDR3 nucleotide sequence: TGTGCCAGCAGCCAAGATGGAGGGTTTTTGGATACGCAGTATTTT. Amino acid sequence: CASSQDGGFLDTQYF.

The chain combines TRBV7-8 with TRBJ2-5, with TRBD2 matching 12 bases. Trimming cost V 5 bases and J 4 bases; bases outside gene matches: 8. This CDR3 spans 16 amino acids. CDR1 is SGHVS and CDR2 is FQNEAQ in the germline V gene. The CDR3 region is CASSLSSGGALETQYF. The CDR3 DNA is TGTGCCAGCAGCCTCTCTAGCGGGGGGGCTCTAGAGACCCAGTACTTC.

This clonotype was observed at least ten times. V gene TRBV3-1 combines with J gene TRBJ2-5; 8 bases are a match to TRBD2. V lost 1 base, J lost 4 bases, and 2 bases stayed unmatched. Germline V gene sequence: CDR1 LGHDT, CDR2 YNNKEL (reference sequence). The CDR3 is made up of 14 amino acids. CDR3 sequence (DNA): TGTGCCAGCAGCCAAGGACTAGCGCTAGAGACCCAGTACTTC. This codes for CASSQGLALETQYF.

This clonotype was observed a single time. The rearrangement uses TRBV10-2 and TRBJ1-5; possibly TRBD1 for D (5 bases). The V end was cut by 9 bases, the J end by 9 bases, with 21 bases between. This CDR3 spans 14 amino acids. The V gene's germline CDR1 is WSHSY and CDR2 SAAADI. The CDR3 bases are TGCGCCAGTGGGTGGGGGGACGCGGATCGGCCCCAGCATTTT. As protein: CASGWGDADRPQHF.

In this sample, this clonotype turned up a few times. This chain connects TRBV10-3 to TRBJ2-7; 11 bases agree with TRBD2. Per the germline V gene, CDR1 is ENHRY and CDR2 is SYGVKD. V lost 0 bases to trimming and J lost 2 bases; unmatched junction nucleotides: 6. The CDR3 is 17 residues long. The CDR3 DNA follows: TGTGCCATCAGTGAGTCAGGTCTAGCGGGAGGTCCCTACGAGCAGTACTTC. This encodes CAISESGLAGGPYEQYF.

This clonotype was found many times. J is TRBJ2-5 and V is TRBV12-3 or TRBV12-4; 8 positions agree with TRBD1. Trimming cost V 9 bases and J 1 base; bases outside gene matches: 4. CDR3 size: 13 residues. This chain's CDR3 is CASRTGIQETQYF. DNA of the CDR3: TGTGCCAGTCGGACAGGGATCCAAGAGACCCAGTACTTC.

This clonotype was seen a handful of times. The chain recombines TRBV29-1 with TRBJ2-1; D unclear. The length of the CDR3 is 14 residues. Trimming shortened V by 7 bases and J by 6 bases, and 19 bases separated the two germline ends. Germline V gene sequence: CDR1 SQVTM, CDR2 ANQGSEA. CDR3 in DNA: TGCAGCGGATTTAGTAGCCGCCCGGGCAATGAGCAGTTCTTC. It translates to CSGFSSRPGNEQFF.

This clonotype was seen many times. V and J are TRBV13 and TRBJ2-5, with 7 bases aligning to TRBD1. The ends lost 2 bases at V and 1 base at J; junction bases unmatched: 1. This CDR3 contains 14 residues. Germline CDR1 PRHDT, CDR2 FYEKMQ (reference sequence). CDR3 sequence (DNA): TGTGCCAGCAGCTTACGGGACAGCCAAGAGACCCAGTACTTC. It translates to CASSLRDSQETQYF.

Only a few counts were recorded for this clonotype. The V call is TRBV20-1, the J call TRBJ2-1; 9 bases are a match to TRBD2. Germline loops: CDR1 DFQATT, CDR2 SNEGSKA (reference sequence). J gave up 9 bases and V 5 bases, and 14 bases lay outside the gene matches. The CDR3 covers 15 residues. CDR3 coding DNA: TGCAGTGCTCTAACCGGGGTAGCGGGAGTGGGTGAGCAGTTCTTC. As protein: CSALTGVAGVGEQFF.

This clonotype occurred a few times. The chain links TRBV12-5 to TRBJ2-3; D is unclear. The CDR3 covers 14 residues. Germline V CDR1 and CDR2: LGHNT, FRNRAP. V lost 6 bases to trimming and J lost 0 bases, with 10 bases between them. CDR3 coding DNA: TGTGCTAGTGGCCCTAAGGACAGCACAGATACGCAGTATTTT. Amino acid sequence: CASGPKDSTDTQYF.

This chain links TRBV7-2 with TRBJ1-1; 7 positions match TRBD1. Germline CDR1 and CDR2: SGHTA and FQGNSA. J gave up 7 bases and V 3 bases, and 2 bases lay outside the gene matches. The CDR3 has 12 residues. DNA of the CDR3: TGTGCCAGCAGCTTCGGGACAGATGAAGCTTTCTTT. Translation: CASSFGTDEAFF.

The chain employs TRBV6-2 or TRBV6-3 and TRBJ2-6, with a tentative D call TRBD2 (5 bases). The CDR3 length is 18 residues. The V gene lost 0 bases and the J gene lost 0 bases, with 12 bases spanning the gap. Per the germline V gene, CDR1 is MNHEY and CDR2 is SVGEGT. This chain's CDR3 is CASSYSAGPSSGANVLTF. CDR3 nucleotide sequence: TGTGCCAGCAGTTACTCTGCGGGCCCGAGCTCTGGGGCCAACGTCCTGACTTTC.